This T cell receptor (beta chain) was captured by sequencing in a study of T cells after yellow fever vaccination. Study-wide context: Low-cell-number fractions were prepared with SMART-Seq v4 Ultra Low Input. General study points: It was a weaker secondary response, yet one that peaked faster, at day 5 versus 15. Researchers cautioned that FACS-sorted repertoires could harbor abundant clonotypes contaminating from the bulk population.

UMIs were added to TCR cDNA along with a universal primer site when it was made by 5'RACE template switching. TCRdb ran MiXCR on the 5' RACE reads and lists one entry per CDR3 protein. The sample has about 340,000 distinct CDR3 sequences; 8% to 10% are singletons. Comment on this clonotype: The target antigen is unknown.

Germline CDR1 GTSNPN, CDR2 SVGIG (reference sequence). V was cut by 1 base and J by 10 bases, with 11 bases left in between. The CDR3 has 13 amino acids. This receptor was obtained from a man aged 18-30 years who received the YFV17D yellow fever vaccine. This sequence joins TRBV30 and TRBJ1-6; D is uncertain. The sequencing here drew on PBMCs, taken on the day of the first yellow fever vaccination. CDR3 residues: CAWSDLSGSPLHF. The CDR3 DNA follows: TGTGCCTGGAGTGATCTATCCGGCTCACCCCTCCACTTT.